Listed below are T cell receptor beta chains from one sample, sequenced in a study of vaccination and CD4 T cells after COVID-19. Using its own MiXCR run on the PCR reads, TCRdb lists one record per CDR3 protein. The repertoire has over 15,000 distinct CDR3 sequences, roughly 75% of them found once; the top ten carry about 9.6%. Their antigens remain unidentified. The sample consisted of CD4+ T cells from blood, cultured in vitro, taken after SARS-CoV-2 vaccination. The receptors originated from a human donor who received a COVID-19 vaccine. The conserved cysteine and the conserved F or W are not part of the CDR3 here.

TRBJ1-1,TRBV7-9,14,ASSSGVPYRGAEAF
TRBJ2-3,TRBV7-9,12,ASSLAGGTDTQY
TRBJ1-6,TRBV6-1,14,ASSATGLVFNSPLH
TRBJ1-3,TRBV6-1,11,ASISSSGNTIY
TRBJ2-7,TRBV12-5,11,ASGLGETYEQY
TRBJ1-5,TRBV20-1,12,SARGGQGHQPQH
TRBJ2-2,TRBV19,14,ASSPDRVLGAGELF
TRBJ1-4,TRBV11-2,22,ASSLDSVSSYEQYFGPGYEKLF
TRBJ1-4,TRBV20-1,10,SAITGYEKLF
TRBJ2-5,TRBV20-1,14,SARGGSGGFQETQY
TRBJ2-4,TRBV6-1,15,ASSEGGTWLAKNIQY
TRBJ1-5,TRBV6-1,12,ASRTGHSNQPQH
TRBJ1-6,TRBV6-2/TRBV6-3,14,ASTYGEGNGNSPLH
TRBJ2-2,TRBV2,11,ASSDSSPGELF
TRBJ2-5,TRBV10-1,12,ASSEGTGVETQY
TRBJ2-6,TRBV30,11,AWSGSGANVLT
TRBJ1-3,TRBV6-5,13,ASRYGDSKGNTIY
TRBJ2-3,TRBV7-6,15,ASSPGLAGSTTDTQY
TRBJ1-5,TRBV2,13,ASRTDRGSNQPQH
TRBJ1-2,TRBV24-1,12,ATSDHSLGDGYT
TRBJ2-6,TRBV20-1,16,SALWTGKAPSGANVLT
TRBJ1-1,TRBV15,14,ATSRVGVVRNTEAF
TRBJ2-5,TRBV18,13,ASSPRRAAEETQY
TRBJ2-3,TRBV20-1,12,SATIRLAGDTQY
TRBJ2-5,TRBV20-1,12,SARASRGVETQY
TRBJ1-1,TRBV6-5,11,ASSLTENTEAF
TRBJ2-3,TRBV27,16,ASSFRYWGRASTDTQY
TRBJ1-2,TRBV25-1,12,ASSDRGRGYGYT
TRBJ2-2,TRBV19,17,ASSIGRLRRGPNTGELF
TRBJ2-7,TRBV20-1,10,SADKTDYEQY
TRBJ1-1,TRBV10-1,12,ASSEVLGNGEAF
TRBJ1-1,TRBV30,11,AWSKGLNTEAF
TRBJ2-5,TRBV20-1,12,SASPRDNQETQY
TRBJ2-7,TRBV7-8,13,ASSFGRTEPYEQY
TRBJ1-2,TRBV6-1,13,ASSEGAGGDWGYT
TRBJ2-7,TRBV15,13,ATSRDLAGMGEQY
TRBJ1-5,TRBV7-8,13,ASSFGTTSNQPQH
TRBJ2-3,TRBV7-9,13,ASSLPSPSTDTQY
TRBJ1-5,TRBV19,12,ASSKGEVNQPQH
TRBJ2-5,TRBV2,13,ASSKRQGAEETQY
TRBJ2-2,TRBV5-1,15,ASSLGLGTANTGELF
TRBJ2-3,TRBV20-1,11,SGAGGASDTQY
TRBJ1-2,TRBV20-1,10,SASSGYYGYT
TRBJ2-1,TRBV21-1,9,GQGDYNEQF
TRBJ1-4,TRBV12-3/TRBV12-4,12,ASSGDSQGEKLF
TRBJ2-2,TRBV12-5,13,ASGFGQFDTGELF
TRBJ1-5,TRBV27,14,ASSPRQGEGNQPQH
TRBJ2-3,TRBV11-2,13,ASSLVRLHGGTQY
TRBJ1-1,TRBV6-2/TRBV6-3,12,ASSYRQSNTEAF